Below are 16 T cell receptor beta chains sequenced from a single sample in a study of early T cells in non-severe SARS-CoV-2 infection. TCRdb used MiXCR to reprocess the 5' RACE reads, holding one entry per CDR3 protein. The top ten hold 3.9% of the sample, which has around 70,000 distinct CDR3 sequences, more than 9% seen once. Sequenced sample: whole blood. The origin of the receptors is an adult who was a healthcare worker with PCR-confirmed SARS-CoV-2 infection or an uninfected control (not recorded which).

This clonotype came up once. This chain links TRBV25-1 with TRBJ1-6; 7 bases align to TRBD1. This CDR3 contains 13 residues. Germline CDR1 is MGHDK and CDR2 is SYGVNS. V lost 5 bases and J lost 12; bases outside the gene matches: 7. This CDR3 reads CASSSDRAEPLHF. The CDR3 bases are TGTGCCAGCAGTTCCGACAGGGCTGAACCCCTCCACTTT.

In this sample, this clonotype turned up a few times. The chain recombines TRBV28 with TRBJ2-7; possibly TRBD1 for D (5 bases). V was shortened by 10 bases and J by 1 base, with 11 bases between the two germline ends. CDR3 length: 12 amino acids. Germline-derived CDR1 and CDR2 are MDHEN and SYDVKM. The CDR3 DNA is TGTGCCACTTGGGGCAGTTCCTACGAGCAGTACTTC. This encodes CATWGSSYEQYF.

This clonotype was counted between two and nine times. The chain has TRBV29-1 and TRBJ2-1; maybe TRBD2 (6 bases). Trimming shortened V by 5 bases and J by 5 bases, and 16 bases separated the two germline ends. The CDR3 contains 14 residues. Germline loops: CDR1 SQVTM, CDR2 ANQGSEA. For the CDR3, the DNA is TGCAGCGTTTTTCCGGGGTCGGGGGACAATGAGCAGTTCTTC. It yields the protein CSVFPGSGDNEQFF.

This clonotype was counted only a few times. CDR3 nucleotides: TGTGCCAGCAGTTCACAGGGCACCGGGGAGCTGTTTTTT. Protein product: CASSSQGTGELFF. The V gene is TRBV28, the J gene TRBJ2-2; weak D call: TRBD1 (6 bases). The CDR3 totals 13 residues. Germline V CDR1 and CDR2: MDHEN, SYDVKM. V lost 4 bases and J lost 4, with 7 bases in between.

By proportion, this clonotype is medium-sized. The chain couples TRBV28 to TRBJ2-1; tentative D call: TRBD2 (6 bases). This CDR3 is 16 amino acids long. CDR1 is MDHEN and CDR2 is SYDVKM in the germline V gene. The V gene lost 6 bases and the J gene lost 4 bases, with 19 bases spanning the gap. CDR3 protein: CASRPMAGRTYNEQFF. As DNA, the CDR3 is TGTGCCAGCAGGCCCATGGCGGGGCGAACGTACAATGAGCAGTTCTTC.

The rearrangement uses TRBV20-1 and TRBJ2-4; D could derive from TRBD1 or TRBD2 (5 bases each). The CDR3 totals 11 residues. V was pared by 5 bases and J by 8 bases, with 10 bases between. Germline CDR1 and CDR2: DFQATT and SNEGSKA (reference sequence). The CDR3 is CSAPLGDIQYF. The DNA of the CDR3 is TGCAGTGCTCCTCTGGGGGACATTCAGTACTTC.

This clonotype came up many times. This sequence joins TRBV27 and TRBJ2-7; perhaps TRBD2 as D (5 bases). CDR3 length equals 14 residues. Per germline, CDR1 MNHEY and CDR2 SMNVEV (reference sequence). With 6 bases removed from V and 3 bases from J, the gap between germline ends came to 15 bases. The CDR3 DNA sequence: TGTGCCAGCAGGCTTGGAGGTGATAGCTACGAGCAGTACTTC. It specifies CASRLGGDSYEQYF.

This chain connects TRBV19 to TRBJ1-5; TRBD1 matches 10 bases. In germline, CDR1 is LNHDA, CDR2 SQIVND (reference sequence). There are 19 residues in the CDR3. V lost 1 base and J lost 1; bases outside the gene matches: 10. For the CDR3, the DNA is TGTGCCAGTAGTATAGCTTCCGGGACAGGGGAGTGGAGCAATCAGCCCCAGCATTTT. It specifies CASSIASGTGEWSNQPQHF.

This clonotype was counted a few times. The J gene is TRBJ2-1, the V gene TRBV20-1, with TRBD2 identical over 13 bases. The V gene end was trimmed by 8 bases and the J gene end by 0 bases; junction bases not matched to a gene: 7. This CDR3 region has 16 residues. In germline, CDR1 is DFQATT, CDR2 SNEGSKA (reference sequence). The DNA of the CDR3 is TGCAGTTGGGGACTAGCGGGACCCGACTCCTACAATGAGCAGTTCTTC. As protein: CSWGLAGPDSYNEQFF.

This clonotype has just a few counts. The chain carries TRBV6-4 and TRBJ1-2, with D unclear. V was cut by 4 bases and J by 7 bases, with 10 bases left in between. Germline assignment: CDR1 MRHNA and CDR2 SNTAGT. This CDR3 has 12 amino acids. For the CDR3, the DNA is TGTGCCAGCAGTGTTATCAAGAGTGGCTACACCTTC. It encodes CASSVIKSGYTF.

This clonotype was picked up one time. This may arise from a read error, as a much more abundant clone is one base away. The gene calls are TRBV30 and TRBJ1-1; no definite D call. The CDR3 is made up of 13 amino acids. Germline V gene sequence: CDR1 GTSNPN, CDR2 SVGIG (reference sequence). This chain's CDR3 is CASQLHLKTEAFF. As DNA, the CDR3 is TGTGCCTCCCAACTGCATTTGAAAACTGAAGCTTTCTTT.

The chain employs TRBV28 and TRBJ1-2, with no clear D. The CDR3 has 10 residues. Germline CDR1 reads MDHEN; CDR2 reads SYDVKM. The V end was cut by 5 bases, the J end by 5 bases, with 3 bases between. The CDR3, as DNA: TGTGCCAGCAGTAGATATGGCTACACCTTC. Protein product: CASSRYGYTF.

At least ten counts were recorded for this clonotype. The chain employs TRBV5-1 and TRBJ1-1; perhaps TRBD1 as D (5 bases). Germline V gene lookup returns CDR1 SGHRS and CDR2 YFSETQ. The CDR3 runs 15 residues. V was pared by 4 bases and J by 1 base, with 14 bases between. The CDR3 reads CASSKIREGNTEAFF. The DNA of the CDR3 is TGCGCCAGCAGCAAGATCAGGGAGGGGAACACTGAAGCTTTCTTT.

This clonotype was counted ten times or more. This chain links TRBV7-2 with TRBJ2-5; 8 nucleotides match TRBD2. Germline CDR1 reads SGHTA; CDR2 reads FQGNSA. The CDR3 loop spans 17 amino acids. V trimming: 10 bases; J trimming: 3 bases; junction bases outside the gene matches: 19. CDR3 amino acids: CATQLTVSGGFEETQYF. The CDR3 DNA is TGTGCCACCCAGCTTACCGTATCGGGAGGGTTCGAAGAGACCCAGTACTTC.

CDR3 amino acids: CSVELNTEAFF. CDR3 DNA sequence: TGCAGCGTTGAACTTAACACTGAAGCTTTCTTT. The chain combines TRBV29-1 with TRBJ1-1; D is unresolved. The CDR3 is 11 residues long. Germline loops: CDR1 SQVTM, CDR2 ANQGSEA. The V gene lost 2 bases and the J gene lost 2 bases, with 3 bases spanning the gap.

This clonotype was seen repeatedly, ten times or more. This sequence joins TRBV7-9 and TRBJ2-5, with TRBD2 matching over 14 bases. V trimming: 5 bases; J trimming: 4 bases; junction bases outside the gene matches: 6. The CDR3 contains 16 residues. Germline assignment: CDR1 SEHNR and CDR2 FQNEAQ (reference sequence). The CDR3 spells CASSMGLAGVSETQYF. The CDR3 DNA reads TGTGCCAGCAGCATGGGACTAGCGGGAGTGTCAGAGACCCAGTACTTC.